The 15 T cell receptor beta chains listed next were all sequenced from one sample in a study of cytomegalovirus exposure and HLA in healthy donors. PCR employed 60 Vbeta and 13 Jbeta primers. Sequencing used immunoSEQ multiplex PCR; TCRdb keeps in-frame clones, though not all of them. The sample has 100,000 to 150,000 clones, around 72% seen once; the top ten hold approximately 1.6%. Material: PBMCs. The receptors stem from a woman in her late teens or twenties in good health and CMV-seronegative.

This clone was recorded once. This chain connects TRBV29-1 to TRBJ2-5, with a tentative D call TRBD1 (5 bases). V was trimmed by 3 bases and J by 1 base, leaving 15 bases between them. The CDR3 covers 15 residues. Germline V gene data show CDR1 as SQVTM and CDR2 as ANQGSEA. CDR3 in amino acids: CSVEWAGPVQETQYF. In DNA form, the CDR3 reads TGCAGCGTTGAGTGGGCAGGGCCCGTCCAAGAGACCCAGTACTTC.

CDR3 in DNA: TGTGCCAGCAGGATTCTAGCGGGAGTTGGGGCCTACGAGCAGTACTTC. This codes for CASRILAGVGAYEQYF. The genes are TRBV6-4 and TRBJ2-7, with TRBD2 identical over 10 bases. The CDR3 is made up of 16 amino acids. J lost 2 bases, V lost 6 bases, and 10 bases had no gene match. CDR1 is MRHNA and CDR2 is SNTAGT in the germline V gene.

J is TRBJ2-1 and V is TRBV10-2; 9 nucleotides match TRBD2. CDR3 size: 17 residues. Germline V CDR1 and CDR2: WSHSY, SAAADI. Trimming took 3 bases from V and 1 from J; bases not matched to a gene: 7. CDR3 residues: CASSDLGLAGSYNEQFF. DNA of the CDR3: TGCGCCAGCAGTGACCTAGGCCTAGCGGGATCCTACAATGAGCAGTTCTTC.

This clone is a singleton in its sample. This sequence joins TRBV6-5 and TRBJ1-2; TRBD1 matches 7 bases. The J segment lost 7 bases and the V segment lost 4 bases, leaving 6 bases of the junction unmatched. Germline V lookup: CDR1 MNHEY, CDR2 SVGAGI. The CDR3 is 13 amino acids. The CDR3 here is CASSSDRDLGYTF. CDR3 DNA: TGTGCCAGCAGTTCCGACAGGGACCTTGGCTACACCTTC.

The rearrangement links TRBV7-9 to TRBJ1-1; D may be TRBD1 (6 bases). The germline V and J ends were trimmed by 4 bases and 9 bases, with 15 bases remaining between them. CDR1 and CDR2 (germline): SEHNR, FQNEAQ (reference sequence). The CDR3 has 13 residues. The CDR3 region has the DNA TGTGCCAGCAGCTCTGGCCAGGGGTTTAAAGCTTTCTTT. Residues: CASSSGQGFKAFF. Using reference TRBV7-9 and TRBJ1-1 for the parts outside the CDR3, the full variable domain is DTGVSQNPRHKITKRGQNVTFRCDPISEHNRLYWYRQTLGQGPEFLTYFQNEAQLEKSRLLSDRFSAERPKGSFSTLEIQRTEQGDSAMYLCASSSGQGFKAFFGQGTRLTVV.

CDR3: CASSVGLAFTDTQYF. CDR3 nucleotide sequence: TGTGCCAGCAGCGTTGGACTAGCGTTCACAGATACGCAGTATTTT. The V gene is TRBV9, the J gene TRBJ2-3; 9 bases are shared with TRBD2. The V gene's germline CDR1 is SGDLS and CDR2 YYNGEE. The CDR3 is 15 residues long. The V and J ends lost 2 bases and 2 bases, in that order; junction bases with no gene match: 3.

This sequence joins TRBV10-3 and TRBJ1-1; D unresolved. V was trimmed by 0 bases and J by 8 bases, leaving 10 bases between them. Per germline, CDR1 ENHRY and CDR2 SYGVKD. The CDR3 has 13 amino acids. As DNA, the CDR3 is TGTGCCATCAGTGAGTCACCCCGCGAGGAAGCTTTCTTT. This sequence encodes CAISESPREEAFF.

This sequence joins TRBV6-5 and TRBJ2-1; D is possibly TRBD1 (6 bases). The CDR3 has 15 amino acids. Per germline, CDR1 MNHEY and CDR2 SVGAGI. V lost 2 bases and J lost 4, with 12 bases in between. As DNA, the CDR3 is TGTGCCAGCAGTTACGGGGGCAGGGAATACAATGAGCAGTTCTTC. Protein sequence: CASSYGGREYNEQFF.

CDR3 sequence (DNA): TGTGCCTGGGGAGGGACTCAACCAAATGGTGGCTACACCTTC. It encodes CAWGGTQPNGGYTF. V and J are TRBV30 and TRBJ1-2, with a weak D call TRBD1 (5 bases). V was pared by 5 bases and J by 7 bases, with 20 bases between. Germline V gene data show CDR1 as GTSNPN and CDR2 as SVGIG (reference sequence). There are 14 residues in the CDR3. Combining the CDR3 with reference TRBV30 and TRBJ1-2 gives the whole variable domain SQTIHQWPATLVQPVGSPLSLECTVEGTSNPNLYWYRQAAGRGLQLLFYSVGIGQISSEVPQNLSASRPQDRQFILSSKKLLLSDSGFYLCAWGGTQPNGGYTFGSGTRLTVV.

The V and J genes are TRBV6-5 and TRBJ2-7; 9 bases are a match to TRBD1. V dropped 5 bases and J dropped 5; count of bases not matched to a gene: 4. There are 13 residues in the CDR3. Germline CDR1 is MNHEY and CDR2 is SVGAGI. The CDR3 nucleotides are TGTGCCAGCAGTGGGACAGGGAGCCACGAGCAGTACTTC. It is translated as CASSGTGSHEQYF.

The chain is built from TRBV7-2 and TRBJ2-1; the D gene is possibly TRBD2 (6 bases). The V gene lost 8 bases and the J gene lost 4 bases, with 18 bases spanning the gap. The CDR3 extends over 15 amino acids. CDR1 and CDR2 (germline): SGHTA, FQGNSA. As DNA, the CDR3 is TGTGCCAGCGCCGAGGTGTTAGCGGAGTACAATGAGCAGTTCTTC. This gives the protein CASAEVLAEYNEQFF.

This clone was picked up a small number of times. The chain joins TRBV27 to TRBJ2-1; D is unresolved. This CDR3 spans 14 amino acids. Trimming removed 3 bases from V and 2 bases from J, with 8 bases in between. Germline CDR1 is MNHEY and CDR2 is SMNVEV (reference sequence). The CDR3 DNA sequence: TGTGCCAGCAGTTTTCTAGTTCCCTACAATGAGCAGTTCTTC. This translates into CASSFLVPYNEQFF.

The rearrangement links TRBV15 to TRBJ1-2, with 7 positions matching TRBD1. The junction had 7 bases not matched to a gene; V was cut back by 1 base and J by 5 bases. Germline V gene data show CDR1 as LNHNV and CDR2 as YYDKDF (reference sequence). The CDR3 runs to 15 residues. The CDR3 sequence is CATSRVEGGKYGYTF. In DNA form, the CDR3 reads TGTGCCACCAGCAGAGTTGAAGGGGGCAAATATGGCTACACCTTC.

This rearrangement joins TRBV5-6 to TRBJ1-1, with a tentative D call TRBD1 (5 bases). Germline V CDR1 and CDR2: SGHDT, YYEEEE. The CDR3 runs 14 residues. Trimming took off 5 bases at V and 4 bases at J, with 15 bases between the two ends. This CDR3 reads CASSWGTDATEAFF. Written as DNA, the CDR3 is TGTGCCAGCAGTTGGGGCACCGACGCCACTGAAGCTTTCTTT. Based on the CDR3 plus reference TRBV5-6 and TRBJ1-1, the full variable domain is DAGVTQSPTHLIKTRGQQVTLRCSPKSGHDTVSWYQQALGQGPQFIFQYYEEEERQRGNFPDRFSGHQFPNYSSELNVNALLLGDSALYLCASSWGTDATEAFFGQGTRLTVV.

This chain connects TRBV2 to TRBJ2-5; 12 bases agree with TRBD2. CDR3 length equals 15 residues. Trimming at V came to 6 bases and at J to 2 bases, leaving 4 bases not matched to a gene. Germline V gives CDR1 SNHLY, CDR2 FYNNEI. The CDR3 sequence: CASRRTSGTQETQYF. The CDR3 nucleotides are TGTGCCAGCAGGCGGACTAGCGGGACTCAAGAGACCCAGTACTTC.